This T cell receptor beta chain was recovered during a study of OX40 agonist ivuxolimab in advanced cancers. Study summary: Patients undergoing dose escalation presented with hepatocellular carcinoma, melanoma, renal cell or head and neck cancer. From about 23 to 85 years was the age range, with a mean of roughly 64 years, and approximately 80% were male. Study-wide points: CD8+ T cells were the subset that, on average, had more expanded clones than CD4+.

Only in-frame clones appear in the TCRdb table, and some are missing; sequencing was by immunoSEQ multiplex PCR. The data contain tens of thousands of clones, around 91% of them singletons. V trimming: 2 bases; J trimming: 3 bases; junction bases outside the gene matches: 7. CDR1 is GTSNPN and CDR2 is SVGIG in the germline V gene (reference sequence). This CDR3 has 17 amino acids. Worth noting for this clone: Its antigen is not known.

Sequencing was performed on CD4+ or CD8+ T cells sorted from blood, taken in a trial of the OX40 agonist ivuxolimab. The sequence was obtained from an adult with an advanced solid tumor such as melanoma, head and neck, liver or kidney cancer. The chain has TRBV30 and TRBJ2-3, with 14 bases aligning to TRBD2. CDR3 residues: CAWSSPGTSGSTDTQYF. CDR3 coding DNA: TGTGCCTGGAGTTCGCCCGGGACTAGCGGGAGTACAGATACGCAGTATTTT.